This T cell receptor beta chain was recovered during a study of T cells in Graves' hyperthyroidism and ophthalmopathy. Study as a whole: Blood from the periphery was taken at initial diagnosis, before any treatment.

Using 9.5 to 10 ml of fresh peripheral blood, PBMCs were prepared. Overall study results and limits: Also found in blood were most expanded thyroid clonotypes above 0.001.

CDR3 length: 13 amino acids. With 3 bases removed from V and 5 bases from J, the gap between germline ends came to 13 bases. CDR1 and CDR2 from the germline V gene are SQVTM and ANQGSEA. Amplification of TCR beta CDR3 regions used RNA as the template. HTBI primers were used for first-round RT-PCR of the TCR CDR3. Each CDR3 protein gets one entry after TCRdb re-called the multiplex PCR reads with MiXCR. Among 500,000 or so distinct CDR3 sequences listed, roughly a sixth were seen once. Notes on this clonotype: What it binds is not known.

This receptor was taken from a woman aged 18-29 years with Graves' ophthalmopathy. This rearrangement joins TRBV29-1 to TRBJ1-1; D remains ambiguous. Sequencing used blood. The CDR3 DNA sequence: TGCAGCGTTGAGAGAGTTGTAGAAACTGAAGCTTTCTTT. As protein: CSVERVVETEAFF.